These 24 T cell receptor beta chains share one sample of origin, sequenced in a study of response to subunit inactivated influenza vaccine. TCRdb re-called the RT-PCR reads with MiXCR, one entry per CDR3 protein. The sample lists roughly 500,000 distinct CDR3 sequences; 25% were seen once. The starting material was CD4+ T cells sorted from PBMCs, obtained approximately 5 days after vaccination. The receptors were sampled from a man aged 50-60 years who received an inactivated influenza vaccine.

This clonotype was counted only a few times. V and J are TRBV9 and TRBJ2-7; D gene uncertain. V lost 0 bases, J lost 5 bases, and 6 bases lay in between. Germline lookup yields CDR1 SGDLS and CDR2 YYNGEE. This CDR3 region has 12 residues. CDR3 DNA sequence: TGTGCCAGCAGCGTAGCTTTTGACGAGCAGTACTTC. This translates into CASSVAFDEQYF. Variable domain in full (rest from reference TRBV9 and TRBJ2-7): DSGVTQTPKHLITATGQRVTLRCSPRSGDLSVYWYQQSLDQGLQFLIQYYNGEERAKGNILERFSAQQFPDLHSELNLSSLELGDSALYFCASSVAFDEQYFGPGTRLTVT.

The chain has TRBV3-1 and TRBJ2-4; D perhaps matches TRBD2 (6 bases). Germline V gene lookup returns CDR1 LGHDT and CDR2 YNNKEL (reference sequence). The CDR3 is 15 residues long. Between the trimmed V and J ends, which lost 2 bases and 0 bases, there was a span of 8 bases. The CDR3 protein is CASSQSGLAKNIQYF. CDR3 DNA: TGTGCCAGCAGCCAATCGGGACTAGCCAAAAACATTCAGTACTTC.

The V and J genes are TRBV12-3 or TRBV12-4 and TRBJ2-7; TRBD1 or TRBD2 may be the D gene (5 bases each). The CDR3 length is 16 residues. V lost 1 base and J 6 bases, leaving 19 bases between the germline ends. In DNA form, the CDR3 reads TGTGCCAGCAGTTTAGTTTCGGGCCTGGGACGCCGCGAGCAGTACTTC. Its translation is CASSLVSGLGRREQYF.

There are a few counts of this clonotype. The chain couples TRBV28 to TRBJ1-1, with 7 positions matching TRBD1. This CDR3 has 15 residues. From germline, CDR1 is MDHEN and CDR2 SYDVKM. V lost 5 bases and J lost 4; bases outside the gene matches: 10. The CDR3 here is CASSADREWGTEAFF. CDR3 DNA: TGTGCCAGCAGTGCTGACAGGGAATGGGGCACTGAAGCTTTCTTT. The full variable domain, completed using reference TRBV28 and TRBJ1-1, is DVKVTQSSRYLVKRTGEKVFLECVQDMDHENMFWYRQDPGLGLRLIYFSYDVKMKEKGDIPEGYSVSREKKERFSLILESASTNQTSMYLCASSADREWGTEAFFGQGTRLTVV.

This clonotype was counted between two and nine times. The gene calls are TRBV7-2 and TRBJ2-1; D is possibly TRBD1 (6 bases). Trimming stripped 5 bases from V and 3 bases from J, with 11 bases between. Germline V gene sequence: CDR1 SGHTA, CDR2 FQGNSA. The CDR3 spans 14 residues. CDR3 sequence (DNA): TGTGCCAGCAGCCGCGGACAGATCTACAATGAGCAGTTCTTC. Encoded protein: CASSRGQIYNEQFF.

The chain uses TRBV12-3 or TRBV12-4 and TRBJ2-4; 13 positions agree with TRBD2. The CDR3 sequence is 15 residues long. The junction had 4 bases not matched to a gene; V was cut back by 5 bases and J by 6 bases. In DNA, the CDR3 is TGTGCCAGCAGTCCTCGGACTAGCGGGGGAAACATTCAGTACTTC. Amino acid sequence: CASSPRTSGGNIQYF.

The rearrangement links TRBV7-2 to TRBJ2-2; D is uncertain. V was cut by 5 bases and J by 6 bases, with 10 bases left in between. CDR1 is SGHTA, CDR2 FQGNSA, per germline. This CDR3 is 13 amino acids long. The CDR3 sequence is CASSPFYAGELFF. In nucleotides, the CDR3 is TGTGCCAGCAGCCCCTTCTATGCCGGGGAGCTGTTTTTT.

A few counts support this clonotype. The chain uses TRBV29-1 and TRBJ2-2; TRBD2 aligns across 13 bases. The V gene's germline CDR1 is SQVTM and CDR2 ANQGSEA. After removal of 4 bases from V and 4 bases from J, the junction contained 0 bases not matched to a gene. The CDR3 totals 14 residues. The CDR3 DNA follows: TGCAGCGTTGGACTAGCGGGAGGCACCGGGGAGCTGTTTTTT. Amino acid sequence: CSVGLAGGTGELFF.

In its sample, this clonotype was seen a few times. The genes are TRBV5-1 and TRBJ1-1; no definite D call. From germline, CDR1 is SGHRS and CDR2 YFSETQ. This CDR3 has 15 residues. V dropped 5 bases and J dropped 1 base, with 15 bases sitting between them. CDR3 nucleotide sequence: TGCGCCAGCAGTTGGCGCGGCCGACAGAACACTGAAGCTTTCTTT. As protein: CASSWRGRQNTEAFF.

V usage is TRBV20-1 and J usage is TRBJ1-1; D is possibly TRBD1 (5 bases). This CDR3 spans 16 amino acids. From germline, CDR1 is DFQATT and CDR2 SNEGSKA (reference sequence). V was clipped by 1 base and J by 7 bases, with 22 bases between them. Written as DNA, the CDR3 is TGCAGTGCTAGAGCCTCTAAAGGGTCTTTGAGGGGTGAAGCTTTCTTT. This translates into CSARASKGSLRGEAFF.

The chain employs TRBV5-6 and TRBJ2-7; D might be TRBD1 (5 bases). The CDR3 sequence is 13 residues long. V lost 3 bases, J lost 3 bases, and 10 bases lay in between. Germline V gene data show CDR1 as SGHDT and CDR2 as YYEEEE. CDR3 nucleotides: TGTGCCAGCAGCTCCATAGACAGCTACGAGCAGTACTTC. It encodes CASSSIDSYEQYF.

The V call is TRBV29-1, the J call TRBJ2-1, with D perhaps being TRBD1 or TRBD2 (6 bases each). V lost 6 bases to trimming and J lost 9 bases, with 18 bases between them. Germline V gene lookup returns CDR1 SQVTM and CDR2 ANQGSEA. This CDR3 spans 13 amino acids. The CDR3 DNA reads TGCAGCGTCGCCTACAGGGAGGTGGGTGAGCAGTTCTTC. Amino acid sequence: CSVAYREVGEQFF.

The V and J genes are TRBV10-3 and TRBJ2-7, with D unresolved. CDR1 is ENHRY, CDR2 SYGVKD, per germline. Trimming shortened V by 8 bases and J by 0 bases, and 14 bases separated the two germline ends. This CDR3 spans 14 amino acids. CDR3 amino acids: CAIGPTWGSYEQYF. CDR3 DNA: TGTGCCATCGGCCCCACCTGGGGCTCCTACGAGCAGTACTTC.

CDR3 in amino acids: CSVRQKVNTEAFF. The CDR3 DNA is TGCAGCGTCCGACAGAAAGTGAACACTGAAGCTTTCTTT. The genes are TRBV29-1 and TRBJ1-1; D might be TRBD1 (5 bases). Trimming took off 6 bases at V and 0 bases at J, with 11 bases between the two ends. The CDR3 has 13 residues. Germline lookup yields CDR1 SQVTM and CDR2 ANQGSEA.

V is TRBV27 and J is TRBJ2-1, with D unclear. The CDR3 has 13 residues. CDR1 is MNHEY, CDR2 SMNVEV, per germline (reference sequence). Between the trimmed V and J ends, which lost 7 bases and 5 bases, there was a span of 12 bases. The CDR3 loop reads CASTSTRNNEQFF. CDR3 nucleotide sequence: TGTGCCAGCACTTCCACCAGAAACAATGAGCAGTTCTTC.

V gene TRBV5-1 combines with J gene TRBJ2-2; TRBD1 matches at 7 bases. From germline, CDR1 is SGHRS and CDR2 YFSETQ. The CDR3 covers 16 residues. Trimming at V came to 3 bases and at J to 2 bases, leaving 7 bases not matched to a gene. The CDR3 DNA sequence: TGCGCCAGCAGCTGGAGGACAGGCTCTAACACCGGGGAGCTGTTTTTT. Translating it yields CASSWRTGSNTGELFF.

This clonotype was recorded at least ten times. The chain carries TRBV12-3 or TRBV12-4 and TRBJ1-1; D remains unclear. CDR3 length equals 14 residues. With 1 base removed from V and 0 bases from J, the gap between germline ends came to 6 bases. The CDR3 DNA sequence: TGTGCCAGCAGTTTAGGCAGCATGAACACTGAAGCTTTCTTT. Protein sequence: CASSLGSMNTEAFF.

This clonotype was recorded at least ten times. The V and J genes are TRBV12-3 or TRBV12-4 and TRBJ1-4; TRBD1 matches 9 bases. The ends lost 5 bases at V and 5 bases at J; junction bases unmatched: 6. There are 15 residues in the CDR3. CDR3 DNA: TGTGCCAGCAGTGCCTGGACAGGGGCAAATGAAAAACTGTTTTTT. As protein: CASSAWTGANEKLFF.

At least ten counts were recorded for this clonotype. The chain joins TRBV5-1 to TRBJ1-1; TRBD1 aligns across 7 bases. The CDR3 length is 14 residues. V lost 3 bases, J lost 0 bases, and 2 bases stayed unmatched. In germline, CDR1 is SGHRS, CDR2 YFSETQ. The CDR3 reads CASSSGQLNTEAFF. In DNA, the CDR3 is TGCGCCAGCAGCTCGGGACAGCTGAACACTGAAGCTTTCTTT. Full variable domain (outside the CDR3, taken from reference TRBV5-1 and TRBJ1-1): KAGVTQTPRYLIKTRGQQVTLSCSPISGHRSVSWYQQTPGQGLQFLFEYFSETQRNKGNFPGRFSGRQFSNSRSEMNVSTLELGDSALYLCASSSGQLNTEAFFGQGTRLTVV.

DNA of the CDR3: TGCAGAGCGGGGTTACAAGAGACCCAGTACTTC. It specifies CRAGLQETQYF. The gene calls are TRBV20-1 and TRBJ2-5; 7 bases match TRBD2. CDR3 length equals 11 residues. From germline, CDR1 is DFQATT and CDR2 SNEGSKA (reference sequence).

This clonotype came up a few times. The V gene is TRBV14, the J gene TRBJ1-3, with TRBD1 as a possible D gene (5 bases). Trimming cost V 5 bases and J 1 base, with 12 bases left between them. Germline V gene lookup returns CDR1 SGHDN and CDR2 FVKESK. CDR3 size: 15 residues. Written as DNA, the CDR3 is TGTGCCAGCAGCAAGGGGTGGAGGTCTGGAAACACCATATATTTT. It translates to CASSKGWRSGNTIYF. Using reference TRBV14 and TRBJ1-3 for the parts outside the CDR3, the full variable domain is EAGVTQFPSHSVIEKGQTVTLRCDPISGHDNLYWYRRVMGKEIKFLLHFVKESKQDESGMPNNRFLAERTGGTYSTLKVQPAELEDSGVYFCASSKGWRSGNTIYFGEGSWLTVV.

The rearrangement joins TRBV7-8 to TRBJ2-5, with a weak D call TRBD2 (5 bases). V lost 5 bases to trimming and J lost 2 bases, with 15 bases between them. Germline CDR1 SGHVS, CDR2 FQNEAQ. The CDR3 contains 15 residues. CDR3 DNA: TGTGCCAGCAGCCATCCCGCGGGTGTACAAGAGACCCAGTACTTC. It is translated as CASSHPAGVQETQYF.

V gene TRBV5-1 combines with J gene TRBJ2-7; 9 nucleotides line up with TRBD1. Germline V gives CDR1 SGHRS, CDR2 YFSETQ. Trimming at V came to 4 bases and at J to 4 bases, leaving 12 bases not matched to a gene. This CDR3 contains 16 residues. The CDR3 nucleotides read TGCGCCAGCAGCGGAGGACCGGGACAGGGTAAATACGAGCAGTACTTC. This gives the protein CASSGGPGQGKYEQYF.

In its sample, this clonotype was seen many times. V is TRBV6-2 or TRBV6-3 and J is TRBJ2-1; possibly TRBD2 for D (6 bases). CDR3 size: 14 residues. Trimming removed 5 bases at V and 6 bases at J, with 14 bases between. The germline V gene encodes CDR1 MNHEY and CDR2 SVGEGT. The CDR3 here is CASSPRLDSNEQFF. In DNA, the CDR3 is TGTGCCAGCAGTCCCAGACTAGACTCCAATGAGCAGTTCTTC.